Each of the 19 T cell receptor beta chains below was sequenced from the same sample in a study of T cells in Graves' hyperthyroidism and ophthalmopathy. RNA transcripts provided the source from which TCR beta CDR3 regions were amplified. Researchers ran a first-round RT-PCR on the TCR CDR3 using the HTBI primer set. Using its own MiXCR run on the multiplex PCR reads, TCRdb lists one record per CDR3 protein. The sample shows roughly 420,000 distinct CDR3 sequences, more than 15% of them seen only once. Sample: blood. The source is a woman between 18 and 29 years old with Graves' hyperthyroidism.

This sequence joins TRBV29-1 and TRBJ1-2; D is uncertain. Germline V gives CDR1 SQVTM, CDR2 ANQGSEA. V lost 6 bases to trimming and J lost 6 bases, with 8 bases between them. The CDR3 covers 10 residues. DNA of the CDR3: TGCAGCGTCGGCTCCCATGGCTACACCTTC. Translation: CSVGSHGYTF.

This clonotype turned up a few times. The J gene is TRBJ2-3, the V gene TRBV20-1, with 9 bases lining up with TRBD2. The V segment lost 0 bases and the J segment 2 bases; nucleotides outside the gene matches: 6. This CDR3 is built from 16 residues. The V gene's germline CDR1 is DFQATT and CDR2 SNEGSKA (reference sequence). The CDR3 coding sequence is TGCAGTGCTAGAGATTCAGCTAGCGGGGTCACAGATACGCAGTATTTT. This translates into CSARDSASGVTDTQYF.

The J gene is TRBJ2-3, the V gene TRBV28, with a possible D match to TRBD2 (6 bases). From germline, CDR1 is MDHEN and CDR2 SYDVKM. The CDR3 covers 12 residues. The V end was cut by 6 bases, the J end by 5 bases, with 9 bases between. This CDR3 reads CASSVGGDTQYF. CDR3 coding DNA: TGTGCCAGCAGCGTGGGGGGAGATACGCAGTATTTT.

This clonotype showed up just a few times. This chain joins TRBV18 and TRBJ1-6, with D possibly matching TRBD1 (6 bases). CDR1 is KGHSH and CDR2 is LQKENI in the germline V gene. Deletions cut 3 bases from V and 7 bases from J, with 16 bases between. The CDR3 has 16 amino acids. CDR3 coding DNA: TGTGCCAGCTCACCCGCCTCGGGGACATTCAATTCACCCCTCCACTTT. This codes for CASSPASGTFNSPLHF.

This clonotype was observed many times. The CDR3 DNA sequence: TGTGCCAGCAGCTTACCACCTGGGCCTTTCCGGTGCGAGCAGTACTTC. Translation gives CASSLPPGPFRCEQYF. The rearrangement joins TRBV7-6 to TRBJ2-7; D unresolved. The CDR3 is 16 residues long. Germline V lookup: CDR1 SGHVS, CDR2 FNYEAQ. Trimming shortened V by 2 bases and J by 6 bases, and 20 bases separated the two germline ends.

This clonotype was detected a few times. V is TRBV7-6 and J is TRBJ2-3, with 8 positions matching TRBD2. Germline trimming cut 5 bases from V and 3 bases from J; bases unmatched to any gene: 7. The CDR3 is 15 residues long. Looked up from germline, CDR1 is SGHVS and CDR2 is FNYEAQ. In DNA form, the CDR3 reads TGTGCCAGCAGCCTAGACAAGCGGGGGACAGATACGCAGTATTTT. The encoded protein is CASSLDKRGTDTQYF.

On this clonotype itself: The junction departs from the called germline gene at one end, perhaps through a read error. CDR3: CASRLAPGTTYEQYF. The CDR3 region has the DNA TGTGCCAGCAGGTTAGCCCCCGGGACTACCTACGAGCAGTACTTC. The chain joins TRBV11-2 to TRBJ2-7, with 7 bases lining up with TRBD2. This CDR3 has 15 residues. Per germline, CDR1 SGHAT and CDR2 FQNNGV.

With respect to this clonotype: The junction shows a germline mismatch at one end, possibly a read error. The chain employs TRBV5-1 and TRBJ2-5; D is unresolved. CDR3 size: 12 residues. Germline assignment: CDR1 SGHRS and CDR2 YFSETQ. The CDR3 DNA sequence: TGTGCCAGCAGCTTCGATAGTGGGACCCAGTACTTC. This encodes CASSFDSGTQYF.

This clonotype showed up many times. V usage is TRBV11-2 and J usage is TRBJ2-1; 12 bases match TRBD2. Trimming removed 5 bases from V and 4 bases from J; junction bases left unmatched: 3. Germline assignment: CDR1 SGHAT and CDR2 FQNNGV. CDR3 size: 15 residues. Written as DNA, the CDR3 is TGTGCCAGCAGCCCGACTAGCGGGAGTTACAATGAGCAGTTCTTC. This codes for CASSPTSGSYNEQFF.

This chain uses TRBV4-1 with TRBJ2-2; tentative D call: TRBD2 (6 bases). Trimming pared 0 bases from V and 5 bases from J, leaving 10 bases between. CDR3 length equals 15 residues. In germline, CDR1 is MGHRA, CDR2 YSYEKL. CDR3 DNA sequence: TGCGCCAGCAGCCAAGATCTCAGCGGGACCGGGGAGCTGTTTTTT. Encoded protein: CASSQDLSGTGELFF.

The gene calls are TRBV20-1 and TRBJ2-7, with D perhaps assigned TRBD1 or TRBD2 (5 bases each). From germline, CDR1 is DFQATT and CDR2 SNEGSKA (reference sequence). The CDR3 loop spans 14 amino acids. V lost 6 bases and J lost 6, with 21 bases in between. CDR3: CSASRAGRDFEQYF. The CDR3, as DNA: TGCAGTGCAAGCCGCGCGGGCAGGGATTTCGAGCAGTACTTC.

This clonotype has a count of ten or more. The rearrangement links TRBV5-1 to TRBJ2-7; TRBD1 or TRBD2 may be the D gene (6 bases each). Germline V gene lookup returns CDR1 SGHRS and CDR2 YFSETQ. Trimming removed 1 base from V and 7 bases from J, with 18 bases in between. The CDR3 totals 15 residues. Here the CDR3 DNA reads TGCGCCAGCAGCTTGATCGGGGCCGAGGGGGGAGAGCAGTACTTC. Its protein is CASSLIGAEGGEQYF.

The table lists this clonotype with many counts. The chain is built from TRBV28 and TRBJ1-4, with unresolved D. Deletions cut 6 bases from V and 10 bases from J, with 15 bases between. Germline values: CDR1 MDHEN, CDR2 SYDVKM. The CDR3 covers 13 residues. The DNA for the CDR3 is TGTGCCAGCAGGTTAAGGGAGGGCGGAAAACTGTTTTTT. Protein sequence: CASRLREGGKLFF.

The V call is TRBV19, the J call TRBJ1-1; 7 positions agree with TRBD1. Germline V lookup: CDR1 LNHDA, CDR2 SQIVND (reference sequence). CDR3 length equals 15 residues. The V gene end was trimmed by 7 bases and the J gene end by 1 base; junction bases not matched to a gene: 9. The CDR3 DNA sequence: TGTGCCAGTATTCCCCAGGGGGACTCGAACACTGAAGCTTTCTTT. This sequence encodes CASIPQGDSNTEAFF.

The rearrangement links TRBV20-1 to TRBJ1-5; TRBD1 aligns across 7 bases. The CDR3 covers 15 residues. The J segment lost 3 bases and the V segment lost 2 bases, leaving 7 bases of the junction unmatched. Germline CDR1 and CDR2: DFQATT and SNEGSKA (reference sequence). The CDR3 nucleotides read TGCAGTGCTAGAAAAGACAGGGTGATCAATCAGCCCCAGCATTTT. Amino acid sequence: CSARKDRVINQPQHF.

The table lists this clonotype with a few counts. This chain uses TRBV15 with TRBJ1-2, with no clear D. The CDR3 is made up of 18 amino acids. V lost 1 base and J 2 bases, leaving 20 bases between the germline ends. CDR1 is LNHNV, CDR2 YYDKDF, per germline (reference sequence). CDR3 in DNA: TGTGCCACCAGCAGAGGAGCAGCGGGGTTCATTGGCAACTATGGCTACACCTTC. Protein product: CATSRGAAGFIGNYGYTF.

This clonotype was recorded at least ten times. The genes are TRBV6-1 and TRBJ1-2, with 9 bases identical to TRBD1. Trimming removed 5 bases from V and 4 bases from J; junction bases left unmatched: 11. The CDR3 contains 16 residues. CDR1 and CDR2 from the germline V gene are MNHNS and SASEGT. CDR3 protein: CASSPDRGPYTYGYTF. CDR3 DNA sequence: TGTGCCAGCAGTCCGGACAGGGGCCCGTATACCTATGGCTACACCTTC.

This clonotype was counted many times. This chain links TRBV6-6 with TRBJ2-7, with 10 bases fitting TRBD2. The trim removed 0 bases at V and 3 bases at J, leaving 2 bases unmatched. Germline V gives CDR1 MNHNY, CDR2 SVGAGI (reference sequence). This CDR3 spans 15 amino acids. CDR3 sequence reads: CASSYSASGGYEQYF. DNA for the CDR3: TGTGCCAGCAGTTACTCGGCTAGCGGGGGCTACGAGCAGTACTTC.

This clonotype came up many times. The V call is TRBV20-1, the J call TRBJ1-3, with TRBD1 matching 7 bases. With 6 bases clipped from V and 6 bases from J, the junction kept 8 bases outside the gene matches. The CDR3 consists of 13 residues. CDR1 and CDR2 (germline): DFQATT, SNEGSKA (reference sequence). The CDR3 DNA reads TGCAGTGCCCTTGACAGGGTCTCAAACACCATATATTTT. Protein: CSALDRVSNTIYF.